A single sample is the source of the 20 T cell receptor beta chains below, sequenced in a study of T-cell reconstitution after alpha-beta-depleted transplantation in children. Preparing the TCRbeta library involved the use of unique molecular identifiers. TCRdb fed the PCR reads into MiXCR, producing one record per CDR3 protein. The sample has 640,000 or so distinct CDR3 sequences; around 16% are singletons. The input for sequencing was PBMCs from the stem cell graft donor, taken from the stem cell graft. These receptors all stem from a human donor who donated a stem cell graft to a child with acute myeloid leukemia.

In its sample, this clonotype was seen many times. This sequence joins TRBV29-1 and TRBJ1-3; D is ambiguous. V was trimmed by 5 bases and J by 0 bases, leaving 17 bases between them. The length of the CDR3 is 16 residues. Germline V gives CDR1 SQVTM, CDR2 ANQGSEA. CDR3 region: CSVPGADGFSGNTIYF. In DNA, the CDR3 is TGCAGCGTTCCGGGCGCCGATGGATTCTCTGGAAACACCATATATTTT.

This clonotype showed up many times. The J gene is TRBJ2-1, the V gene TRBV4-3, with D uncertain. The length of the CDR3 is 14 residues. CDR1 is LGHNA and CDR2 is YSLEER in the germline V gene. Trimming left V 4 bases short and J 3 bases short, with 10 bases between. In DNA form, the CDR3 reads TGCGCCAGCAGCCGATTGGCAGGCTACAATGAGCAGTTCTTC. Its protein product is CASSRLAGYNEQFF.

This clonotype appeared a few times. The J gene is TRBJ2-7, the V gene TRBV7-8; 8 nucleotides align to TRBD1. V lost 0 bases to trimming and J lost 2 bases; unmatched junction nucleotides: 6. The CDR3 length is 16 residues. Germline-derived CDR1 and CDR2 are SGHVS and FQNEAQ. The DNA of the CDR3 is TGTGCCAGCAGCTTAGCCTATGACAGGGGTCCCTACGAGCAGTACTTC. Translating gives CASSLAYDRGPYEQYF.

This chain connects TRBV27 to TRBJ2-1; 11 positions match TRBD2. CDR3 size: 15 residues. V was clipped by 5 bases and J by 4 bases; unmatched bases: 4. From germline, CDR1 is MNHEY and CDR2 SMNVEV (reference sequence). The CDR3 sequence is CASSLIAGGYNEQFF. The CDR3 nucleotides are TGTGCCAGCAGTCTGATAGCGGGGGGGTACAATGAGCAGTTCTTC.

This clonotype was seen at least ten times. The genes are TRBV20-1 and TRBJ1-5, with D hard to call. CDR1 is DFQATT and CDR2 is SNEGSKA in the germline V gene (reference sequence). V was clipped by 2 bases and J by 1 base, with 12 bases between them. The CDR3 length is 15 residues. CDR3 DNA sequence: TGCAGTGCTAGACAGGCGAAGCAGAGCAATCAGCCCCAGCATTTT. Translated, it gives CSARQAKQSNQPQHF.

This clonotype appeared many times. V and J are TRBV13 and TRBJ2-1; D possibly corresponds to TRBD2 (5 bases). V shed 1 base and J shed 5 bases, with 15 bases lying between them. The CDR3 has 16 amino acids. Germline lookup yields CDR1 PRHDT and CDR2 FYEKMQ (reference sequence). The chain's CDR3 is CASSLVHGERNNEQFF. CDR3 nucleotide sequence: TGTGCCAGCAGCTTAGTCCACGGGGAGAGGAACAATGAGCAGTTCTTC.

This clonotype was detected ten times or more. The V gene is TRBV29-1, the J gene TRBJ1-3; no definite D call. CDR3 length: 13 residues. Germline loops: CDR1 SQVTM, CDR2 ANQGSEA. Trimming removed 4 bases from V and 3 bases from J, with 10 bases in between. CDR3 loop: CSVAEGNGNTIYF. CDR3 nucleotides: TGCAGCGTTGCTGAGGGTAATGGAAACACCATATATTTT.

This clonotype was picked up many times. The chain joins TRBV7-2 to TRBJ1-5; D remains ambiguous. In germline, CDR1 is SGHTA, CDR2 FQGNSA. V was trimmed by 5 bases and J by 6 bases, leaving 8 bases between them. CDR3 length: 12 amino acids. CDR3 nucleotides: TGTGCCAGCAGCCCAGGTGGTCAGCCCCAGCATTTT. It is translated as CASSPGGQPQHF. Using reference TRBV7-2 and TRBJ1-5 for the parts outside the CDR3, the full variable domain is GAGVSQSPSNKVTEKGKDVELRCDPISGHTALYWYRQSLGQGLEFLIYFQGNSAPDKSGLPSDRFSAERTGGSVSTLTIQRTQQEDSAVYLCASSPGGQPQHFGDGTRLSIL.

This clonotype was seen ten or more times. The chain joins TRBV20-1 to TRBJ1-2, with D possibly matching TRBD1 (6 bases). V was pared by 0 bases and J by 1 base, with 12 bases between. This CDR3 comprises 15 residues. The V gene's germline CDR1 is DFQATT and CDR2 SNEGSKA (reference sequence). The CDR3, as DNA: TGCAGTGCTAGAGATCTGGACAGAAGTAACTATGGCTACACCTTC. It translates to CSARDLDRSNYGYTF.

This clonotype was seen only a few times. The chain couples TRBV7-9 to TRBJ2-2; 7 nucleotides agree with TRBD1. The junction had 4 bases not matched to a gene; V was cut back by 0 bases and J by 6 bases. This CDR3 has 15 residues. Germline V CDR1 and CDR2: SEHNR, FQNEAQ (reference sequence). CDR3 nucleotides: TGTGCCAGCAGCTTAGCCATGACAGGGTCCGGGGAGCTGTTTTTT. It translates to CASSLAMTGSGELFF.

This clonotype was seen a handful of times. The V gene is TRBV27, the J gene TRBJ1-5; 9 bases line up with TRBD1. The CDR3 contains 14 residues. V trimming: 6 bases; J trimming: 6 bases; junction bases outside the gene matches: 6. Germline V gene lookup returns CDR1 MNHEY and CDR2 SMNVEV (reference sequence). The CDR3 DNA follows: TGTGCCAGCAGACGCACAGGGGGCGGTCAGCCCCAGCATTTT. This encodes CASRRTGGGQPQHF.

This clonotype has more than one count but fewer than ten. This chain links TRBV20-1 with TRBJ2-1; D possibly corresponds to TRBD1 (6 bases). The CDR3 consists of 12 residues. Per germline, CDR1 DFQATT and CDR2 SNEGSKA (reference sequence). Trimming removed 1 base from V and 9 bases from J, with 10 bases in between. For the CDR3, the DNA is TGCAGTGCTAGAGGGATAGGGGGTGAGCAGTTCTTC. Its translation is CSARGIGGEQFF.

In its sample, this clonotype was seen many times. This chain links TRBV27 with TRBJ2-5; D perhaps matches TRBD1 (6 bases). The CDR3 runs 13 residues. Germline V gene lookup returns CDR1 MNHEY and CDR2 SMNVEV (reference sequence). Trimming left V 9 bases short and J 9 bases short, with 20 bases between. The CDR3 DNA reads as TGTGCCAGTATGGCCGACAGGTTCGGGGCCCAGTACTTC. Its protein product is CASMADRFGAQYF.

V usage is TRBV7-7 and J usage is TRBJ1-1; D call uncertain. Germline CDR1 is SSHAT and CDR2 is FNYEAQ (reference sequence). The CDR3 consists of 15 residues. V lost 6 bases and J lost 0, with 14 bases in between. The CDR3 DNA sequence: TGTGCCAGCAGGAAAGGGAAAGGGCTGAACACTGAAGCTTTCTTT. It specifies CASRKGKGLNTEAFF.

This clonotype has ten or more counts. The chain couples TRBV7-2 to TRBJ1-5; D is undetermined. V was pared by 0 bases and J by 0 bases, with 9 bases between. This CDR3 comprises 16 residues. Germline V CDR1 and CDR2: SGHTA, FQGNSA. The CDR3, as DNA: TGTGCCAGCAGCTTAGCTGGCAGGTATAGCAATCAGCCCCAGCATTTT. It translates to CASSLAGRYSNQPQHF.

This clonotype was counted many times. The rearrangement links TRBV20-1 to TRBJ2-5; 9 nucleotides align to TRBD2. The CDR3 is 16 residues long. CDR1 is DFQATT, CDR2 SNEGSKA, per germline (reference sequence). The V segment lost 1 base and the J segment 5 bases; nucleotides outside the gene matches: 11. The CDR3 here is CSARGYRLAGPETQYF. The CDR3 DNA is TGCAGTGCTAGAGGCTATCGCCTAGCGGGGCCGGAGACCCAGTACTTC.

V usage is TRBV20-1 and J usage is TRBJ2-2, with 7 bases fitting TRBD2. Trimming removed 3 bases from V and 4 bases from J; junction bases left unmatched: 2. This CDR3 is 13 amino acids long. From germline, CDR1 is DFQATT and CDR2 SNEGSKA (reference sequence). CDR3 residues: CSARGLFTGELFF. CDR3 DNA sequence: TGCAGTGCTAGGGGACTATTCACCGGGGAGCTGTTTTTT.

The sample holds a few counts of this clonotype. The chain recombines TRBV12-3 or TRBV12-4 with TRBJ1-1, with TRBD1 as a possible D gene (5 bases). CDR3 length: 14 residues. Trimming pared 2 bases from V and 4 bases from J, leaving 11 bases between. CDR3 nucleotide sequence: TGTGCCAGCAGTTTAAGGCAGAGGGGCACTGAAGCTTTCTTT. It codes for CASSLRQRGTEAFF.

This clonotype was detected a few times. The rearrangement links TRBV20-1 to TRBJ1-5; D unresolved. The CDR3 is 15 amino acids. V was pared by 2 bases and J by 1 base, with 12 bases between. Germline CDR1 is DFQATT and CDR2 is SNEGSKA (reference sequence). CDR3 nucleotide sequence: TGCAGTGCTAGAAGTAGCCTAGGGAGCAATCAGCCCCAGCATTTT. Protein product: CSARSSLGSNQPQHF.

This clonotype was recorded at least ten times. The J gene is TRBJ2-3, the V gene TRBV20-1, with a possible D match to TRBD2 (5 bases). V gave up 3 bases and J gave up 0 bases, with 13 bases separating them. Looked up from germline, CDR1 is DFQATT and CDR2 is SNEGSKA (reference sequence). This CDR3 contains 15 residues. In DNA form, the CDR3 reads TGCAGTGCTAGTCTTCGGGGTGCCAGCACAGATACGCAGTATTTT. This gives the protein CSASLRGASTDTQYF.